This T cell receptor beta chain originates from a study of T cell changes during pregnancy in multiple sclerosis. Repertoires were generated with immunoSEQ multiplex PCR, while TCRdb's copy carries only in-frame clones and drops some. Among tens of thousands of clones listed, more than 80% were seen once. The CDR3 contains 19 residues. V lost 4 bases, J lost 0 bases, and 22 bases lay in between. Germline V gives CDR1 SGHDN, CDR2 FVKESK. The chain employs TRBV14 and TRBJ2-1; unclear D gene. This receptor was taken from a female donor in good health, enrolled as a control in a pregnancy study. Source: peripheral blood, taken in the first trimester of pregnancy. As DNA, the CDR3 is TGTGCCAGCAGCCCCCTCTACGGGTCAGAGAGCAGCTCCTACAATGAGCAGTTCTTC. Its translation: CASSPLYGSESSSYNEQFF.